This TCR beta chain was sequenced during a study of T cells in Graves' hyperthyroidism and ophthalmopathy (dated by TCRdb to 2018 to 2020). Looking at the study overall: Peripheral blood was collected at initial diagnosis, before any treatment. To identify distinguishing TCR V-J signatures, a discovery cohort of 95 to 100 patients was used, comprising 43 with Graves' ophthalmopathy and 55 to 65 with stable Graves' hyperthyroidism. The 100 or so discovery patients were divided at random into training and test sets in a 7:3 ratio. In six Graves' hyperthyroidism patients, the study also compared T-cell repertoires from thyroid tissue with T-cell repertoires from blood. Whether ophthalmopathy could be predicted prospectively was tested in an independent validation cohort made up of roughly 19 hyperthyroidism patients plus 17 patients who later progressed to ophthalmopathy. After blood sampling, hyperthyroidism patients were treated with methimazole at a starting dose of 30 mg daily, and ophthalmopathy patients were treated with high-dose intravenous methylprednisolone. The paper describes TCR Vbeta CDR3 sequencing of 135 peripheral blood samples, made up of approximately 40 ophthalmopathy patients, more than 70 hyperthyroidism patients and about 17 progressor patients. General study outcomes and caveats: During validation, the model predicted progression to ophthalmopathy a median of about 5.9 months ahead of onset, with 60% to 71% sensitivity and 72.22% specificity. In cross-validation, a model built on a 13 V-J signature told ophthalmopathy apart from stable hyperthyroidism with just under 90% sensitivity and about 81% specificity, and in testing the same model reached 80%/75%. No statistical method was used to fix the sample size in advance, and group allocation was not hidden from the investigators. Most expanded thyroid clonotypes (frequency above 0.001) were also detected in blood, a finding suggesting that blood repertoires may reflect thyroid immune responses.

The TCR beta CDR3 regions were amplified from RNA transcripts. The TCR CDR3 was subjected to a first round of RT-PCR using the HTBI primer set and the Qiagen OneStep RT-PCR kit. Libraries were constructed in a second round of multiplex PCR, after which size selection and purification were carried out. Libraries were sequenced paired-end with 100 bp reads on an Illumina HiSeq2000. The authors' analysis ran thus. SOAPnuke was used to process the raw data, with reads discarded if the reads contained adapters or uncalled bases, had a mean Phred below 15, or lacked an exact constant-primer or identifier match. High-quality paired reads were merged using COPE v1.2.5, and each unique nucleotide sequence was defined as a clonotype. MiTCR v1.1 was used to align the clonotypes against IMGT TRBV, TRBD and TRBJ reference segments. The analysis was restricted to V-J combinations with a frequency above 0.0001, which together covered just over 98% of the repertoires. A TCS score was defined as the ratio between F50 (clonal expansion) and ExV (chaos), using BLOSUM62-based TCRdist between CDR3 peptides within each V-J. Welch's t-statistics and random forest reduced approximately 520 V-J features to roughly 13, which were used in a naive Bayes classifier (R e1071). The similarity between thyroid and blood repertoires was quantified using the Morisita-Horn index. TCRdb reran the public reads through fastp at Q25 and MiXCR, keeping productive beta chains. CDR3 protein sequences are deduplicated, and each keeps its most common genes and DNA. V and J calls and clone size were set by TCRdb, not the authors. This sample comprises around 720,000 distinct CDR3 sequences, roughly a third of them detected only once. In total, the top ten clones hold around 30% of the sample.

About this clonotype: The antigen this receptor binds is unknown. The input lacks base qualities; no much larger clone sits a single base away.

The germline V gene encodes CDR1 KGHDR and CDR2 SFDVKD. The germline ends are 15 bases apart after V is trimmed by 3 bases and J by 11 bases. CDR3 length: 14 amino acids, cysteine to phenylalanine. Here the CDR3 DNA is all that survives: 42 bases in frame from base 1. A patient counted as having stable Graves' hyperthyroidism if no progression to ophthalmopathy occurred over 18 months of follow-up. Hyperthyroidism patients were aged 18 to 65 years and newly diagnosed, with disease duration of less than 2 months. The study excluded patients with uncontrolled infections, other autoimmune diseases, pregnancy or lactation. Clinical symptoms, serum thyroxine and TRAb, thyroid ultrasound, and orbital computed tomography formed the basis for the diagnoses. Ficoll-Paque density gradient centrifugation was used to isolate PBMCs from around 10 ml of fresh peripheral blood. Trizol reagent was used to extract total RNA, and RNA quality was then checked on an Agilent 2100 Bioanalyzer.

The sequence was obtained from a woman aged 40 to 50 with Graves' hyperthyroidism. The sequenced material came from blood. The receptor chain draws on TRBV24-1 and TRBJ1-4, and perhaps TRBD1 as D gene, on 5 matching bases. The encoded CDR3 is CATSDDHDGGKLFF. The DNA is TGTGCCACCAGTGATGACCATGATGGGGGGAAACTGTTTTTT.